Below, 16 T cell receptor beta chains from the same sample are listed, as sequenced in a study of early T cells in non-severe SARS-CoV-2 infection. TCRdb analysed the 5' RACE reads with MiXCR anew, one entry per CDR3 protein. This repertoire shows about 60,000 distinct CDR3 sequences, roughly 5.3% found once; its top ten account for 6.8%. Specimen: whole blood. These receptors all come from an adult who was a healthcare worker with PCR-confirmed SARS-CoV-2 infection or an uninfected control (not recorded which).

This sequence joins TRBV30 and TRBJ2-3; 7 nucleotides align to TRBD2. CDR1 and CDR2 (germline): GTSNPN, SVGIG (reference sequence). V dropped 0 bases and J dropped 5; count of bases not matched to a gene: 5. CDR3 length equals 14 residues. The CDR3 loop reads CAWSVRSGKDTQYF. As DNA, the CDR3 is TGTGCCTGGAGTGTACGAAGCGGGAAAGATACGCAGTATTTT.

This clonotype has ten or more counts. The J gene is TRBJ2-3, the V gene TRBV29-1, with D possibly TRBD1 on 6 matching bases. Germline V gene data show CDR1 as SQVTM and CDR2 as ANQGSEA. This CDR3 region has 13 residues. The ends were cut back, 7 bases at V and 4 bases at J, with 15 bases in the middle. For the CDR3, the DNA is TGCAGCGAAACTCAGGGGATCGCAGATACGCAGTATTTT. Translating gives CSETQGIADTQYF.

This clonotype was observed at least ten times. The chain's CDR3 is CATSRETGGGGGYTF. Written as DNA, the CDR3 is TGTGCCACCAGCAGAGAGACAGGGGGCGGTGGTGGCTACACCTTC. The gene calls are TRBV15 and TRBJ1-2; 10 bases match TRBD1. Germline CDR1 reads LNHNV; CDR2 reads YYDKDF (reference sequence). The CDR3 is 15 residues long. V shed 0 bases, J shed 7 bases, and the junction held 5 bases outside the gene matches.

The V and J genes are TRBV20-1 and TRBJ2-5; 9 positions match TRBD2. Germline assignment: CDR1 DFQATT and CDR2 SNEGSKA (reference sequence). V lost 2 bases and J lost 1; bases outside the gene matches: 2. The CDR3 is 14 amino acids. The chain's CDR3 is CSARPTSGQETQYF. The CDR3 coding sequence is TGCAGTGCTAGACCGACTAGCGGCCAAGAGACCCAGTACTTC.

The DNA of the CDR3 is TGTGCCAGCAGCCTACGACCCTGGGATACGCAGTATTTT. Protein product: CASSLRPWDTQYF. This chain uses TRBV7-3 with TRBJ2-3; no reliable D call. CDR1 is SGHTA, CDR2 FQGTGA, per germline. The V end was cut by 5 bases, the J end by 6 bases, with 12 bases between. The CDR3 totals 13 residues.

The sample holds many counts of this clonotype. The chain employs TRBV5-1 and TRBJ2-1; possibly TRBD2 for D (6 bases). Trimming pared 4 bases from V and 3 bases from J, leaving 8 bases between. The CDR3 is 13 residues long. Germline V gene lookup returns CDR1 SGHRS and CDR2 YFSETQ. CDR3 sequence: CASSTGLYNEQFF. CDR3 DNA: TGCGCCAGCAGCACGGGACTCTACAATGAGCAGTTCTTC.

This clonotype was recorded many times. The chain recombines TRBV30 with TRBJ1-5; perhaps TRBD1 as D (5 bases). V was trimmed by 3 bases and J by 0 bases, leaving 6 bases between them. The germline V gene encodes CDR1 GTSNPN and CDR2 SVGIG (reference sequence). This CDR3 is built from 13 residues. CDR3 loop: CAWRGDSNQPQHF. Here the CDR3 DNA reads TGTGCCTGGAGGGGGGATAGCAATCAGCCCCAGCATTTT.

This clonotype was found many times. The V gene is TRBV30, the J gene TRBJ2-1; a possible D gene is TRBD2 (6 bases). The germline V gene encodes CDR1 GTSNPN and CDR2 SVGIG (reference sequence). V was cut by 8 bases and J by 10 bases, with 21 bases left in between. The CDR3 consists of 13 residues. The CDR3 here is CASYLARRDEQFF. CDR3 bases: TGTGCCAGCTACCTAGCGCGGAGAGACGAGCAGTTCTTC.

This clonotype was seen more than once but under ten times. The chain carries TRBV5-1 and TRBJ2-3, with D perhaps TRBD2 (5 bases). Germline CDR1 is SGHRS and CDR2 is YFSETQ. Trimming shortened V by 5 bases and J by 8 bases, and 21 bases separated the two germline ends. This CDR3 is 15 amino acids long. The CDR3 coding sequence is TGCGCCAGCAGGTCCAGAGGGTCGAATGTTACTACGCAGTATTTT. This translates into CASRSRGSNVTTQYF.

The chain carries TRBV5-1 and TRBJ1-2; possible D gene TRBD1, 6 bases. The CDR3 covers 15 residues. Trimming removed 3 bases at V and 6 bases at J, with 18 bases between. Germline V CDR1 and CDR2: SGHRS, YFSETQ. CDR3 DNA sequence: TGCGCCAGCAGCTCCTCGACAGGAGTAACAAATGGCTACACCTTC. It encodes CASSSSTGVTNGYTF.

This clonotype was seen many times. CDR3 DNA: TGTGCCAGCAGTGAGGGACTGGGACCAGATACGCAGTATTTT. This codes for CASSEGLGPDTQYF. The chain couples TRBV6-4 to TRBJ2-3, with a possible D match to TRBD2 (6 bases). V dropped 3 bases and J dropped 4 bases, with 11 bases sitting between them. The CDR3 extends over 14 amino acids. Germline V gene data show CDR1 as MRHNA and CDR2 as SNTAGT.

This clonotype was seen ten or more times. The chain joins TRBV6-4 to TRBJ1-2; D gene uncertain. The CDR3 totals 12 residues. V lost 2 bases to trimming and J lost 2 bases, with 3 bases between them. Germline V CDR1 and CDR2: MRHNA, SNTAGT. Written as DNA, the CDR3 is TGTGCCAGCAGTGACGGGAACTATGGCTACACCTTC. The encoded protein is CASSDGNYGYTF.

This clonotype was observed many times. The rearrangement joins TRBV11-2 to TRBJ2-7, with D perhaps given as TRBD1 or TRBD2 (5 bases each). V dropped 5 bases and J dropped 6 bases, with 11 bases sitting between them. CDR1 and CDR2 (germline): SGHAT, FQNNGV. This CDR3 contains 12 residues. CDR3: CASSPGRSEQYF. The CDR3 DNA is TGTGCCAGCAGCCCGGGGCGGAGCGAGCAGTACTTC.

This clonotype was counted at least ten times. The chain links TRBV4-3 to TRBJ2-5; no firm D call. From germline, CDR1 is LGHNA and CDR2 YSLEER. Trimming took off 1 base at V and 5 bases at J, with 14 bases between the two ends. This CDR3 comprises 15 residues. The CDR3 DNA follows: TGCGCCAGCAGCCAAGGGATCGGCAGGTTGGAGACCCAGTACTTC. This encodes CASSQGIGRLETQYF.

This clonotype was seen repeatedly, ten times or more. The chain recombines TRBV4-1 with TRBJ1-5; D is uncertain. Germline values: CDR1 MGHRA, CDR2 YSYEKL. CDR3 length: 13 residues. V gave up 4 bases and J gave up 3 bases, with 7 bases separating them. CDR3 coding DNA: TGCGCCAGCAGCCTCACTCCCAATCAGCCCCAGCATTTT. Its translation: CASSLTPNQPQHF.

This chain joins TRBV29-1 and TRBJ1-4, with D unresolved. The V gene's germline CDR1 is SQVTM and CDR2 ANQGSEA. With 7 bases removed from V and 13 bases from J, the gap between germline ends came to 22 bases. This CDR3 is built from 13 residues. The DNA for the CDR3 is TGCAGCGCCACTGTCTCCAGCGGCGCCTCACTGTTTTTT. This gives the protein CSATVSSGASLFF.